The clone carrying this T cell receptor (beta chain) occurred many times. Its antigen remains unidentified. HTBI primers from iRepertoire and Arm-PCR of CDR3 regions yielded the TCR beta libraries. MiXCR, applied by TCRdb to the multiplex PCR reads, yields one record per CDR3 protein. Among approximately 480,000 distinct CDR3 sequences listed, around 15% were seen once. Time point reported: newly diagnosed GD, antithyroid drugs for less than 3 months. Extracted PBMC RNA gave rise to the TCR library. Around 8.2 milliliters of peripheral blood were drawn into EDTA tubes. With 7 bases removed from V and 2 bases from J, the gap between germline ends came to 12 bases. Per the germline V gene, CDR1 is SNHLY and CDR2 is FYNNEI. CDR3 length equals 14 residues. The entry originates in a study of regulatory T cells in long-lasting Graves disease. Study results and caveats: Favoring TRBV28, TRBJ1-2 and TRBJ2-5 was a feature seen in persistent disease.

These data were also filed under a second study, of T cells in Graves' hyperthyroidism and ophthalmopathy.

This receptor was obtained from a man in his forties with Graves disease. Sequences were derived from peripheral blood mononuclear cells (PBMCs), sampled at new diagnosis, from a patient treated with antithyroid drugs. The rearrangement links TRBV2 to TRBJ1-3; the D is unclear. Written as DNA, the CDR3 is TGTGCCAGCACTTTAAACAAGCCTGGAAACACCATATATTTT. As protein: CASTLNKPGNTIYF.